A selection of T cell receptor beta chains follows, all from one sample in a study of T cell responses to AZD1222 COVID-19 vaccine. The repertoire was sequenced with immunoSEQ multiplex PCR; TCRdb's copy has only in-frame clones and lacks some. Among 64,000 or so clones listed, around 83% were seen once. This sample comprised peripheral blood, obtained on day 0 of AZD1222 vaccination. The receptor set was obtained from an adult in good health. Both conserved end residues are part of each CDR3. The D gene is left open where the match is weak. Clone size, where shown, is once, few, many, or a class for clones that have expanded.

TRBJ1-1 | once | TRBV2 | - | TGTGCCAGCAGTTACACTGAAGCTTTCTTT | CASSYTEAFF
TRBJ1-3 | - | TRBV2 | - | TGTGCCAGCAGTCCGGTCCTCTCGAGGGGAAACACCATATATTTT | CASSPVLSRGNTIYF
TRBJ1-1 | once | TRBV19 | TRBD1 | TGTGCCAGCCGACAGGGGAGGGCTTTCTTT | CASRQGRAFF
TRBJ1-1 | - | TRBV3-1/TRBV3-2 | - | TGTGCCAGCAGCCAGGGGATGAACACTGAAGCTTTCTTT | CASSQGMNTEAFF
TRBJ2-1 | - | TRBV5-1 | TRBD2 | TGCGCCAGCAGCTTACTAGCGGGGCCGGCCCATGAGCAGTTCTTC | CASSLLAGPAHEQFF
TRBJ2-1 | - | TRBV6-2/TRBV6-3 | - | TGTGCCAGCAGTTCTGGCGGGGCCTACAATGAGCAGTTCTTC | CASSSGGAYNEQFF
TRBJ2-7 | once | TRBV21-1 | - | TGTGCCAGCTTGCCTCAGGGGGAGCAGTACTTC | CASLPQGEQYF
TRBJ2-3 | - | TRBV15 | TRBD2 | TGTGCCACCAGCAGTGGACTAGCGGGTCACACAGATACGCAGTATTTT | CATSSGLAGHTDTQYF
TRBJ1-2 | - | TRBV13 | - | TGTGCCAGCAGCTTAGGCCTTGGAGGGCTTAACTATGGCTACACCTTC | CASSLGLGGLNYGYTF
TRBJ2-7 | - | TRBV5-1 | TRBD1 | TGCGCCAGCAGCTTATCGGGACAGGGGATTATCTCCTACGAGCAGTACTTC | CASSLSGQGIISYEQYF
TRBJ1-3 | - | TRBV14 | - | TGTGCCAGCAGCCAAGTAACCGGTGGAAACACCATATATTTT | CASSQVTGGNTIYF
TRBJ2-7 | once | TRBV20-1 | - | TGCAGTGCTATCTCCTCCTACGAGCAGTACTTC | CSAISSYEQYF
TRBJ2-7 | - | TRBV6-2/TRBV6-3 | TRBD2 | TGTGCCAGCAGTTACGCAGCGGGGCTCTACGAGCAGTACTTC | CASSYAAGLYEQYF
TRBJ1-4 | - | TRBV28 | TRBD1 | TGTGCCAGCAGGACCTACAGGGGGACTAATGAAAAACTGTTTTTT | CASRTYRGTNEKLFF
TRBJ1-5 | - | TRBV7-2 | - | TGTGCCAGCAGCTTAAGGGAGGGGGCCCAGCATTTT | CASSLREGAQHF